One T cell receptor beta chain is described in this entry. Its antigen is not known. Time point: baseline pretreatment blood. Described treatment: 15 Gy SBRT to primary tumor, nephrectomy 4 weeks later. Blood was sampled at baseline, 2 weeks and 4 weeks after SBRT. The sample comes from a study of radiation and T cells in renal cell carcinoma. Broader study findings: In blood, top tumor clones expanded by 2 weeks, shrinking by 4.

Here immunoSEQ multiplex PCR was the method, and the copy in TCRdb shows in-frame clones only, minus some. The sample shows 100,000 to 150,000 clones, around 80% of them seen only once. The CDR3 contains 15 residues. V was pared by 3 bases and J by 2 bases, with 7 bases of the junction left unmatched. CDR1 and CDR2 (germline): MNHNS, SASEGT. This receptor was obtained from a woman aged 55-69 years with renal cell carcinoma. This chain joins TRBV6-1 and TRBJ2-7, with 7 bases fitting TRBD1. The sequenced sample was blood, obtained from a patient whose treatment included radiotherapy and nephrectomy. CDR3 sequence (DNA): TGTGCCAGCAGTGATCGGACAGGTTTGACCTACGAGCAGTACTTC. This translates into CASSDRTGLTYEQYF.